This T cell receptor beta chain derives from a study of response to subunit inactivated influenza vaccine. General study points: Authors suggested that a seasonal influenza vaccination recruits few new T cells each time.

Each CDR3 protein is one row after TCRdb ran MiXCR on the RT-PCR reads. This sample has about 780,000 distinct CDR3 sequences, with 15% to 20% found just once. There are a few counts of this clonotype. The target antigen is unknown. The V end lost 3 bases, the J end lost 6 bases, and 18 bases lay between the germline ends. CDR1 SEHNR and CDR2 FQNEAQ come from the germline V gene (reference sequence). There are 16 residues in the CDR3. The rearrangement links TRBV7-9 to TRBJ2-1; D might be TRBD1 or TRBD2, each matching 6 bases. The clonotype was recovered from a man aged 45-60 years who received an inactivated influenza vaccine. Sequencing was performed on PBMCs from blood, taken more than 4 days after vaccination. The CDR3 DNA reads TGTGCCAGCAGCTTCTTAGGGTCGGGGGCCATCAATGAGCAGTTCTTC. It is translated as CASSFLGSGAINEQFF.